A selection of T cell receptor beta chains follows, all from one sample in a study of post-analysis software for immune sequencing data. Each CDR3 protein gets one entry after TCRdb re-called the PCR reads with MiXCR. The table includes approximately 350,000 distinct CDR3 sequences, roughly 30% detected once. The sample was blood. These receptors originate from a girl aged 10 to 17 with multiple sclerosis. The CDR3 runs from the conserved cysteine through the conserved F or W.

v_call	j_call	cdr3_aa
TRBV5-4	TRBJ2-1	CATGEGGPLMEQFF
TRBV20-1	TRBJ2-7	CSARKTGKNEQYF
TRBV7-2	TRBJ2-7	CASNPEPPYEQYF
TRBV29-1	TRBJ2-3	CSVRQQGTHTQYF
TRBV20-1	TRBJ2-3	CSAIRPSTDTQYF
TRBV7-9	NA	CASLPTGTGVIHEQYF
TRBV7-9	TRBJ2-1	CASSPQRGVYNEQFF
TRBV2	TRBJ2-7	CASRQRGALYEQYF
TRBV18	TRBJ1-6	CASSTQGVGGSPPHF
TRBV5-1	TRBJ2-7	CASRDNSYEQYF
TRBV9	TRBJ2-7	CASSAGPTFNADEQYF
TRBV3-1	TRBJ2-7	CASSLRGQGVDEQYF
TRBV20-1	TRBJ2-1	CSARDWRASYNEQFF
TRBV28	TRBJ2-1	CASSLRGTGQRNEQFF
TRBV20-1	TRBJ1-2	CSARDGSEGRYGYTF
TRBV20-1	TRBJ1-2	CSVQQGTNYGYTF
TRBV7-9	TRBJ1-2	CASQTDRAYGYTF
TRBV7-2	TRBJ2-3	CASSPGTSGVDTQYF
TRBV7-9	TRBJ2-4	CASSLTYNEQYF
TRBV12-3/TRBV12-4	TRBJ1-1	CASSLMNQEKAFF
TRBV7-2	NA	CASSFSDWRPYEQYF
TRBV4-3	TRBJ2-1	CASSHIGSSSEQFF
TRBV7-2	TRBJ1-2	CASTRGGRSGYTF
TRBV4-2	TRBJ2-1	CASSQDSVSNEQFF
TRBV20-1	TRBJ1-4	CSAADRQDEKLFF
TRBV7-2	TRBJ2-3	CASSLKGLPTDTQYF
TRBV29-1	NA	CSVEDSTLPTQGHEQYF